This entry describes one T cell receptor beta chain. No antigen is known for it. The sample originates from a study of blood T cells in healthy people across ages. This CDR3 is 13 amino acids long. V lost 2 bases, J lost 7 bases, and 9 bases lay in between. For the second PCR, which ran for about 6 to 11 cycles, a sample-barcoded 5' primer and a J-beta primer mix were used. Every sample gave at least 2.5 million paired-end reads containing CDR3. MiXCR, run by TCRdb on the 5' RACE reads, gives a single entry per CDR3 protein. The data contain 800,000 to 950,000 distinct CDR3 sequences, under 50% of them singletons. Broader study findings: Estimated diversity that came from one million T cells was considered an underestimate. Fewer expanded clones and more diversity marked long-lived versus aged donors. Naive T cell percentage showed a strong correlation with the diversity of TCR beta.

The specimen was blood. The chain recombines TRBV12-3 or TRBV12-4 with TRBJ1-5; D is unclear. This receptor was taken from a man between 25 and 39 years old in good health. CDR3 nucleotide sequence: TGTGCCAGCAGTTTAAAGGGATGGCAGCCCCAGCATTTT. It codes for CASSLKGWQPQHF.